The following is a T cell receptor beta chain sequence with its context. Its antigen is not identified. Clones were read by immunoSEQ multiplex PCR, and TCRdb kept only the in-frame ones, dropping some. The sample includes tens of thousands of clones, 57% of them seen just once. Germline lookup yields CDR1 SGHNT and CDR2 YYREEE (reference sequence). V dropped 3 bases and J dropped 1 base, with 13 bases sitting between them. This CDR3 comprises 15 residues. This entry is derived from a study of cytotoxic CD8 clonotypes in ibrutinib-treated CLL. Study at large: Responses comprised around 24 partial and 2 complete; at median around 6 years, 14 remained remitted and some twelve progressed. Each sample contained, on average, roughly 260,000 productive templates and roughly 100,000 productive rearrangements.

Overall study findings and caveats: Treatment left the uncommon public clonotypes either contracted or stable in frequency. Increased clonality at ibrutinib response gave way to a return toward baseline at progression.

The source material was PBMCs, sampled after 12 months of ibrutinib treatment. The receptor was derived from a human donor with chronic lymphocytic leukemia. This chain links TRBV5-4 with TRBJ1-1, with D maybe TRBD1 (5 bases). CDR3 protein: CASSWDRDGNTEAFF. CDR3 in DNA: TGTGCCAGCAGCTGGGACCGGGACGGGAACACTGAAGCTTTCTTT.